These T cell receptor beta chains were read from a single sample in a study of blood T cells in healthy people across ages. MiXCR, applied by TCRdb to the 5' RACE reads, yields one record per CDR3 protein. The table records about 1,500,000 distinct CDR3 sequences, about 43% of them present only once. Sequencing was performed on blood. These receptors were taken from a young woman in good health. The CDR3 runs from the conserved cysteine through the conserved F or W. D genes are given only for firm matches. Size is stated for part of the rows, as once, few or many counts, or as a class when the clone is expanded.

TRBJ2-1,TRBV20-1,few,NA,TGCAGTGGGACAGCCCCCTACAATGAGCAGTTCTTC,CSGTAPYNEQFF
TRBJ1-2,TRBV12-3/TRBV12-4,NA,TRBD1,TGTGCCAGCAGGGGGGTGGGACTTGGACATACAGGGGCGGCATACACCTTC,CASRGVGLGHTGAAYTF
TRBJ1-6,TRBV6-1,NA,NA,TGTGCCAGCGGAGATTCACCCCTCCACTTT,CASGDSPLHF
TRBJ1-5,TRBV15,many,NA,TGTGCCGCCCGGCAGGGCAATCAGCCCCAGCATTTT,CAARQGNQPQHF
TRBJ2-1,TRBV11-2,few,NA,TGTGCCAGCAGCTCCGGGACAAGTGAGCAGTTCTTC,CASSSGTSEQFF
TRBJ2-7,TRBV24-1,NA,NA,TGTGCCACCAGCTCGTGGGGACTCACGACCTCCTACGAGCAGTACTTC,CATSSWGLTTSYEQYF
TRBJ2-7,TRBV5-5,NA,NA,TGTGCCAGCAGCTTTGCAGCGCCTGAGCAGTACTTC,CASSFAAPEQYF
TRBJ2-3,TRBV27,NA,NA,TGTGCCAGCGGGGGACTGCCCACAGATACGCAGTATTTT,CASGGLPTDTQYF
TRBJ2-7,TRBV5-1,few,NA,TGCGCCAGCAGCTTGATCTCCCTGGGGCTATACGAGCAGTACTTC,CASSLISLGLYEQYF
TRBJ1-5,TRBV23-1,NA,TRBD1,TGCGCCAGCAGTCAGCCGACAGGGGGGGATCAGCCCCAGCATTTT,CASSQPTGGDQPQHF
TRBJ1-1,TRBV11-2,few,NA,TGTGCCAGCAGCTTAGATGAGGGCGTCATGTGGACTGAAGCTTTCTTT,CASSLDEGVMWTEAFF
TRBJ2-1,TRBV7-9,NA,TRBD2,TGTGCCAGCAGCTCAAGGACTAGCGGGGGCCCGTACAATGAGCAGTTCTTC,CASSSRTSGGPYNEQFF
TRBJ2-7,TRBV12-3/TRBV12-4,NA,NA,TGTGCCAGCAGTTTAGGGTATCGGTACGAGCAGTACTTC,CASSLGYRYEQYF
TRBJ1-6,TRBV30,NA,NA,TGTGCCTGGAGTGTAGAGAGTTCACCCCTCCACTTT,CAWSVESSPLHF
TRBJ1-2,TRBV12-3/TRBV12-4,few,NA,TGTGCCAGCGGCAGGACAGTGGGCTATGGCTACACCTTC,CASGRTVGYGYTF
TRBJ2-3,TRBV7-9,few,NA,TGTGCCAGCTCGGGACCGGGTAGTATGGGCACAGATACGCAGTATTTT,CASSGPGSMGTDTQYF
TRBJ2-7,TRBV28,NA,NA,TGTGCCAGCAGTGCCCCGGCTGGCGGCTCCTACGAGCAGTACTTC,CASSAPAGGSYEQYF
TRBJ2-7,TRBV28,NA,NA,TGTGCCAGCAGTTCCAGGGTTATCAGCTCCTACGAGCAGTACTTC,CASSSRVISSYEQYF
TRBJ1-5,TRBV14,few,NA,TGTGCCAGCAGGCGATGGACCATCCCGGGACAGCCCCAGCATTTT,CASRRWTIPGQPQHF
TRBJ2-3,TRBV4-1,NA,NA,TGCGCCAGCAGCCAAGTTTTCACAGATACGCAGTATTTT,CASSQVFTDTQYF
TRBJ2-7,TRBV7-8,few,TRBD2,TGTGCCAGCAGCTTAGCTGCGGGAGGGAAGTACGAGCAGTACTTC,CASSLAAGGKYEQYF
TRBJ2-4,TRBV13,NA,NA,TGTGCCAGCAGCCCCTCAAGGTGGACGAACATTCAGTACTTC,CASSPSRWTNIQYF
TRBJ1-1,TRBV7-9,few,NA,TGTGCCAGCAGCTTGGTCCCGAACACTGAAGCTTTCTTT,CASSLVPNTEAFF
TRBJ2-5,TRBV2,NA,NA,TGTGCCAGCAGTGAACAGGGTACCTACGTTGAGCAGTACTTC,CASSEQGTYVEQYF
TRBJ2-7,TRBV12-3/TRBV12-4,NA,NA,TGTGCCAGCAGCAGTAGGGGGAAGTACAATGAGCAGTACTTC,CASSSRGKYNEQYF
TRBJ2-1,TRBV5-1,NA,TRBD2,TGTGCCAGCAGCTCTTCTAGCGGGGGGGCCTACAATGAGCAGTTCTTC,CASSSSSGGAYNEQFF
TRBJ2-7,TRBV4-1,many,TRBD2,TGCGCCAGCAGCCAGGGTAGCGGGAGCTACGAGCAGTACTTC,CASSQGSGSYEQYF
TRBJ2-1,TRBV7-2,NA,TRBD2,TGTGCCAGCAGGTCTCCGGGACTAGCGAAGAATGAGCAGTTCTTC,CASRSPGLAKNEQFF
TRBJ2-3,TRBV27,NA,TRBD2,TGTGCCAGCAGAAACATAGCGGGGAGCACAGATACGCAGTATTTT,CASRNIAGSTDTQYF
TRBJ2-1,TRBV29-1,NA,NA,TGCAGCGTTGATAGGGGGGGACTCGTCAATGAGCAGTTCTTC,CSVDRGGLVNEQFF
TRBJ2-5,TRBV7-9,few,TRBD1,TGTGCCAGCAGCTCAAACGACAGGGGGCAGGAGACCCAGTACTTC,CASSSNDRGQETQYF
TRBJ2-3,TRBV20-1,few,TRBD2,TGCAGTGCTAGGGGCAATAGCGGGGGAGTCCTTAAAGATACGCAGTATTTT,CSARGNSGGVLKDTQYF
TRBJ1-2,TRBV6-1,NA,NA,TGTGCCAGCAGTGAAGCAGGCGGGGGGCTGTATGGCTACACCTTC,CASSEAGGGLYGYTF
TRBJ2-3,TRBV14,NA,NA,TGTGCCAGCAGCCAAGGCCGCTACCCTAGCACAGATACGCAGTATTTT,CASSQGRYPSTDTQYF
TRBJ2-3,TRBV7-3,NA,TRBD2,TGTGCCAGCAGCTTAGCGGGGGGGCAATCTCTAGATACGCAGTATTTT,CASSLAGGQSLDTQYF
TRBJ1-1,TRBV2,NA,NA,TGTGCCAGCAGGCGGGACCAGGGGAACACTGAAGCTTTCTTT,CASRRDQGNTEAFF
TRBJ2-3,TRBV6-5,few,NA,TGTGCCAGCACCTACCAACCAGGGAATGGGGCTACGCAGTATTTT,CASTYQPGNGATQYF
TRBJ2-3,TRBV3-1,few,NA,TGTGCCAGCAGCCGAAGAGGAGGGGGAGGCACAGATACGCAGTATTTT,CASSRRGGGGTDTQYF
TRBJ2-5,TRBV3-1,few,NA,TGTGCCAGCAGCCACCAAGCTAGGGGTGGAGAGACCCAGTACTTC,CASSHQARGGETQYF
TRBJ2-5,TRBV27,NA,TRBD2,TGTGCCAGCAGTTCGAATTCCCTGGGACTAGCTATGGAGACCCAGTACTTC,CASSSNSLGLAMETQYF
TRBJ2-3,TRBV20-1,NA,TRBD2,TGCAGTGCGGAAAGGACTAGCGGTACAGATACGCAGTATTTT,CSAERTSGTDTQYF
TRBJ2-7,TRBV12-3/TRBV12-4,NA,TRBD1,TGTGCCAGCAGTTCTATCCGGGACAGGGGGCCCGAGCAGTACTTC,CASSSIRDRGPEQYF
TRBJ2-3,TRBV10-3,NA,NA,TGTGCCATTACGGCTAGCGCTAGCACAGATACGCAGTATTTT,CAITASASTDTQYF
TRBJ2-5,TRBV27,NA,NA,TGTGCCAGCAGGAGTACTGGAATCAATGAGCAGTACTTC,CASRSTGINEQYF
TRBJ2-7,TRBV28,NA,TRBD1,TGTGCCAGCACTGAGACAGGGGCATCCTACGAGCAGTACTTC,CASTETGASYEQYF
TRBJ2-4,TRBV12-3/TRBV12-4,NA,TRBD1,TGTGCCAGCAGCTCCTCCGGGACAGGGGTAGACATTCAGTACTTC,CASSSSGTGVDIQYF
TRBJ2-7,TRBV12-3/TRBV12-4,NA,NA,TGTGCCAGCAGTTTAAGGGGACGACAAGGGCAATCCTACGAGCAGTACTTC,CASSLRGRQGQSYEQYF
TRBJ2-5,TRBV7-9,NA,NA,TGTGCCAGCAGCTTATCCCTCTCCTACGAAGGGCAGTCCTTC,CASSLSLSYEGQSF
TRBJ1-1,TRBV7-6,NA,NA,TGTGCCAGCAGCTTCAGTTCAGTCGCTAAACGAACAACCCCTGAGAGTAGTACTGAAGCTTTCTTT,CASSFSSVAKRTTPESSTEAFF
TRBJ2-7,TRBV11-2,NA,TRBD1,TGTGCCAGCAGCTCCCAGGGGGCGAGAGAGTCCTACGAGCAGTACTTC,CASSSQGARESYEQYF
TRBJ2-3,TRBV11-3,NA,NA,TGTGCCAGCAGCATCGGACAGACAGATACGCAGTATTTT,CASSIGQTDTQYF
TRBJ2-5,TRBV27,NA,NA,TGTGCCAGCAGTTTATCAGGCCTAAGCTCCTACAATGAGCAGTACTTC,CASSLSGLSSYNEQYF
TRBJ2-7,TRBV10-3,NA,NA,TGTGCCATCAGTGGGGGGACGGCTACCTACGAGCAGTACTTC,CAISGGTATYEQYF
TRBJ2-5,TRBV10-3,NA,NA,TGTGCCATCAGTGGGACCGCCATGAGGGTCAATGAGCAGTACTTC,CAISGTAMRVNEQYF
TRBJ2-2,TRBV4-1,few,TRBD1,TGCGCCAGCAGCCGGACAGGGCTAAACACCGGGGAGCTGTTTTTT,CASSRTGLNTGELFF
TRBJ2-1,TRBV6-5,few,TRBD2,TGTGCCAGCAGCCGCGGGGGGGAGGGTGAGCAGTTCTTC,CASSRGGEGEQFF
TRBJ2-2,TRBV6-1,NA,TRBD2,TGTGCCAGCAGTGAAGGGGGGGGTCTCACCGGGGAGCTGTTTTTT,CASSEGGGLTGELFF
TRBJ2-1,TRBV3-1,NA,NA,TGTGCCAGCAGCGCGGGCGGAGGGCCGGAGTACAATGAGCAGTTCTTC,CASSAGGGPEYNEQFF
TRBJ2-7,TRBV7-2,NA,NA,TGTGCCAGCAGCCCACGTAGAGGGAGTCGTTACGAGCAGTACTTC,CASSPRRGSRYEQYF